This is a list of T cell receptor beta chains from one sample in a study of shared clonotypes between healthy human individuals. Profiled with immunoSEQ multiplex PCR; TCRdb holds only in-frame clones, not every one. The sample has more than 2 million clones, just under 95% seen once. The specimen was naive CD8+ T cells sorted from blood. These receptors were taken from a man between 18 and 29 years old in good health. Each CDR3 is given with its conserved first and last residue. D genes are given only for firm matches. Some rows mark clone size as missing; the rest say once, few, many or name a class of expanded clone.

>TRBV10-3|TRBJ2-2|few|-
TGTGCCATCAGCCCCTTGGGTGCGAACACCGGGGAGCTGTCTTTT
CAISPLGANTGELSF
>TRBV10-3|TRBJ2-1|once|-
TGTGCCATCAGTGATCAGGGGGGTGAGCAGTTCTTC
CAISDQGGEQFF
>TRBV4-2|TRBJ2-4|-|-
TGTGCCAGCAGCCAAGATCAGGACTCCGAAGCCGAAAACATTCAGTACTTC
CASSQDQDSEAENIQYF
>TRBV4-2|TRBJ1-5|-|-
TGTGCCAGCAGCCAAGATCAGGGGATTGGGCCCCAGCATTTT
CASSQDQGIGPQHF
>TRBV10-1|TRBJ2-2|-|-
TGCGCCACCCCTTGTTGGATGCCCGGGGAGCTGTTTTTT
CATPCWMPGELFF
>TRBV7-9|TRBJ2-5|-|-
TGTGCCAGCAGCTTAGAGGGAGAAGGGGAGACCCAGTACTTC
CASSLEGEGETQYF
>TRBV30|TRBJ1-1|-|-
TGTGCCTGGAGTAGCGACCTAAACACTGAAGCTTTCTTT
CAWSSDLNTEAFF
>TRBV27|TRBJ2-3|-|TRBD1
TGTGCCAGCGCCGACAGGGACCCCACAGATACGCAGTATTTT
CASADRDPTDTQYF
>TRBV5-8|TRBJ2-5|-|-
TGTGCCAGCAGCCTGGGATCAGTTCAGGGAGAGACCCAGTACTTC
CASSLGSVQGETQYF
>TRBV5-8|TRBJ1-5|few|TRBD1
TGTGCCAGCACCCGGGACAGAGCTTATCAGCCCCAGCATTTT
CASTRDRAYQPQHF